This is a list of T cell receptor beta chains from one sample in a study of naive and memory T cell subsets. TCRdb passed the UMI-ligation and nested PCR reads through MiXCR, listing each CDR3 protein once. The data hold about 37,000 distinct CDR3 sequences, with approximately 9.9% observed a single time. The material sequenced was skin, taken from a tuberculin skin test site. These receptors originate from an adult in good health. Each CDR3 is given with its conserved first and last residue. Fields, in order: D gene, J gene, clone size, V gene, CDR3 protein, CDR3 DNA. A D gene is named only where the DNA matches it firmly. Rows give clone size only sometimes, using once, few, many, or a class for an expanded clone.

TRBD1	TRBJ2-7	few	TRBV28	CASSSPGTASYEQYF	TGTGCCAGCAGCTCCCCAGGGACAGCTTCCTACGAGCAGTACTTC
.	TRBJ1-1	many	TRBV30	CAWNGDTRYEAFF	TGTGCCTGGAACGGCGATACCCGGTATGAAGCTTTCTTT
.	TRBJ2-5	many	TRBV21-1	CASSSAMDSPTETQYF	TGTGCCAGCAGCAGTGCGATGGACAGCCCTACGGAGACCCAGTACTTC
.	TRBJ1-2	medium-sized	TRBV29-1	CSVGQNYGYTF	TGCAGCGTTGGACAGAACTATGGCTACACCTTC
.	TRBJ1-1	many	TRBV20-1	CSARLRGIAFF	TGCAGTGCTAGATTGAGGGGAATAGCTTTCTTT
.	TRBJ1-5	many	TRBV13	CASSFRGSNQPQHF	TGTGCCAGCAGCTTCCGTGGGAGCAATCAGCCCCAGCATTTT
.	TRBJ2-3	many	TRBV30	CAWSPGGPRTDTQYF	TGTGCCTGGAGCCCCGGGGGACCAAGAACAGATACGCAGTATTTT
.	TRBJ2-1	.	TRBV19	CASMSLGLYNEQFF	TGTGCCAGTATGTCGTTAGGCCTATACAATGAGCAGTTCTTC
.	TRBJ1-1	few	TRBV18	CASSPSGRRSTEAFF	TGTGCCAGCTCACCATCGGGGCGAAGAAGCACTGAAGCTTTCTTT
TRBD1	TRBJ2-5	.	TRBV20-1	CSAVPGQMGETQYF	TGCAGTGCTGTTCCGGGACAGATGGGAGAGACCCAGTACTTC
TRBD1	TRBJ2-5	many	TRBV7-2	CASSSRTGVVETQYF	TGTGCCAGCAGCTCCCGGACAGGGGTCGTGGAGACCCAGTACTTC
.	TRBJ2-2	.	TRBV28	CASSPLPDQNTGELFF	TGTGCCAGCAGCCCTCTACCGGACCAGAACACCGGGGAGCTGTTTTTT
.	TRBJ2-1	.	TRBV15	CATSPLRQGGSQDEQFF	TGTGCCACCAGCCCACTGCGACAGGGAGGCTCACAGGATGAGCAGTTCTTC